A selection of T cell receptor beta chains follows, all from one sample in a study of blood T cell repertoires in COVID-19. Libraries were prepared by immunoSEQ multiplex PCR; TCRdb keeps only in-frame clonotypes and omits some of them. Of about 240,000 clones listed, 80% to 85% are singletons. The sequenced sample consisted of peripheral blood. The receptors were gathered from a woman of 80 years or more with COVID-19, enrolled during active disease. The CDR3 runs from the conserved cysteine through the conserved F or W. D genes are given only for firm matches. Expanded clones are given a class, and other clones once, few, many or no size at all.

.	TRBV5-6	.	TRBJ1-3	CASSSTGLPTFSGNTIYF	TGTGCCAGCAGCTCCACCGGACTGCCTACCTTCTCTGGAAACACCATATATTTT
.	TRBV27	.	TRBJ2-7	CASSLVRSDEQYF	TGTGCCAGCAGTTTGGTCAGGTCGGACGAGCAGTACTTC
.	TRBV27	TRBD1	TRBJ2-7	CASSSSLQGAEQYF	TGTGCCAGCAGTTCCTCATTACAGGGGGCAGAGCAGTACTTC
.	TRBV5-8	.	TRBJ2-3	CASSWRATRGDTQYF	TGTGCCAGCAGCTGGAGGGCCACTCGGGGAGATACGCAGTATTTT
.	TRBV6-2/TRBV6-3	TRBD2	TRBJ2-7	CASSYPTGTRPYEQYF	TGTGCCAGCAGTTACCCGACCGGGACTAGGCCCTACGAGCAGTACTTC
once	TRBV30	TRBD1	TRBJ1-5	CAWSVGGISNQPQHF	TGTGCCTGGAGTGTAGGGGGCATTAGCAATCAGCCCCAGCATTTT
.	TRBV7-2	TRBD2	TRBJ2-7	CASSLEAGSSYEQYF	TGTGCCAGCAGCTTAGAAGCGGGGAGCTCCTACGAGCAGTACTTC
once	TRBV12-5	TRBD1	TRBJ1-6	CASGSGQAPNSPLHF	TGTGCTAGTGGTTCCGGACAGGCACCGAATTCACCCCTCCACTTT
.	TRBV7-3	TRBD2	TRBJ2-1	CASSPAGTSGRVRGNEQFF	TGTGCCAGCAGCCCGGCTGGGACTAGCGGGAGGGTGCGTGGCAATGAGCAGTTCTTC
few	TRBV2	TRBD1	TRBJ1-5	CASSPEGGTGNQPQHF	TGTGCCAGCAGCCCGGAGGGCGGGACAGGGAATCAGCCCCAGCATTTT
.	TRBV30	.	TRBJ1-1	CACLKRGKAFF	TGTGCCTGTCTAAAAAGGGGTAAAGCTTTCTTT
.	TRBV7-2	TRBD1	TRBJ1-2	CASSLDQGASNGYTF	TGTGCCAGCAGCTTAGACCAGGGGGCGTCGAATGGCTACACCTTC
.	TRBV7-2	TRBD1	TRBJ1-2	CASSLEQGNGYTF	TGTGCCAGCAGCTTAGAACAGGGGAATGGCTACACCTTC
.	TRBV18	.	TRBJ1-5	CASSPGTLSNQPQHF	TGTGCCAGCTCACCTGGGACACTTAGCAATCAGCCCCAGCATTTT
.	TRBV2	.	TRBJ2-1	CASSPGGSYNEQFF	TGTGCCAGCAGCCCCGGGGGCTCCTACAATGAGCAGTTCTTC
.	TRBV12-3/TRBV12-4	.	TRBJ1-1	CASSVRDTTEAFF	TGTGCCAGCAGTGTCCGGGACACCACTGAAGCTTTCTTT
.	TRBV7-2	.	TRBJ1-5	CASSLVVYRQFLNQPQHF	TGTGCCAGCAGCTTAGTAGTTTATAGACAATTTCTGAATCAGCCCCAGCATTTT
.	TRBV5-1	TRBD1	TRBJ1-5	CASSSRQGPVSNQPQHF	TGCGCCAGCAGCTCCAGACAGGGCCCCGTGAGCAATCAGCCCCAGCATTTT
.	TRBV19	.	TRBJ1-5	CASSYLRSETRPQHF	TGTGCCAGTAGCTACCTCCGTTCCGAGACTCGGCCCCAGCATTTT
.	TRBV3-1/TRBV3-2	.	TRBJ2-2	CASSQGLLTGELFF	TGTGCCAGCAGCCAAGGGCTGCTCACCGGGGAGCTGTTTTTT
once	TRBV11-1	.	TRBJ2-3	CASSLDQGNTQYF	TGTGCCAGCAGCTTGGACCAGGGTAACACGCAGTATTTT
.	TRBV6-6	.	TRBJ1-2	CASSSAGANYGYTF	TGTGCCAGCAGTTCGGCAGGGGCTAACTATGGCTACACCTTC
.	TRBV30	TRBD1	TRBJ1-2	CAWSVLGGGEGYGYTF	TGTGCCTGGAGTGTTCTAGGAGGGGGCGAGGGCTATGGCTACACCTTC
.	TRBV15	TRBD1	TRBJ1-2	CATSRDRDRGGGYTF	TGTGCCACCAGCAGAGATCGAGACAGGGGTGGAGGCTACACCTTC
.	TRBV4-1	TRBD2	TRBJ2-3	CASSQEKLSGVKTQYF	TGCGCCAGCAGCCAAGAGAAGTTGAGCGGGGTGAAAACGCAGTATTTT
.	TRBV4-1	TRBD2	TRBJ2-1	CASSQVPTSGGAGNEQFF	TGCGCCAGCAGCCAAGTCCCGACTAGCGGGGGGGCGGGTAATGAGCAGTTCTTC
.	TRBV29-1	.	TRBJ1-2	CRTTSGGSGYTF	TGCAGAACGACTTCTGGGGGCTCTGGCTACACCTTC
.	TRBV10-3	TRBD1	TRBJ1-1	CAIRGSLQGKGTEAFF	TGTGCCATCAGAGGGTCACTACAGGGGAAAGGCACTGAAGCTTTCTTT
.	TRBV5-1	TRBD1	TRBJ1-2	CASSSWTGKDGYTF	TGCGCCAGCAGCTCGTGGACAGGAAAGGATGGCTACACCTTC
.	TRBV9	.	TRBJ2-2	CASSVQGRYNTGELFF	TGTGCCAGCAGCGTACAGGGGCGGTACAACACCGGGGAGCTGTTTTTT
.	TRBV4-1	TRBD1	TRBJ1-2	CASSLLIQGDYGYTF	TGCGCCAGCAGCCTCCTGATACAGGGGGACTATGGCTACACCTTC
.	TRBV7-2	TRBD2	TRBJ2-3	CASSFRLAGSSDTQYF	TGTGCCAGCAGCTTCCGACTAGCGGGGAGCTCAGATACGCAGTATTTT
.	TRBV10-3	.	TRBJ1-2	CAISEMQDGYTF	TGTGCCATCAGTGAGATGCAGGATGGCTACACCTTC
.	TRBV7-2	.	TRBJ2-1	CASSRTLYSYNEQFF	TGTGCCAGCAGCCGCACTTTGTACTCCTACAATGAGCAGTTCTTC
.	TRBV24-1	.	TRBJ1-2	CATSQGGLYGYTF	TGTGCCACCTCTCAAGGAGGGTTGTATGGCTACACCTTC
.	TRBV6-5	TRBD2	TRBJ2-2	CATPGLAVSGGELFF	TGTGCCACCCCGGGACTAGCGGTTTCGGGGGGGGAGCTGTTTTTT
.	TRBV6-5	.	TRBJ1-4	CASLGGINEKLFF	TGTGCCTCCCTGGGAGGGATTAATGAAAAACTGTTTTTT
.	TRBV7-9	.	TRBJ2-5	CASSLAGVAETQYF	TGTGCCAGCAGCTTAGCGGGAGTGGCTGAGACCCAGTACTTC
once	TRBV18	TRBD2	TRBJ2-3	CASSPPGLAPPDTQYF	TGTGCCAGCTCACCCCCGGGACTAGCCCCCCCGGATACGCAGTATTTT
few	TRBV7-9	.	TRBJ2-7	CASSLFRGNEQYF	TGTGCCAGCAGCTTATTCAGGGGAAACGAGCAGTACTTC
.	TRBV27	.	TRBJ1-2	CASTLYSLPGKADGYTF	TGTGCCAGCACCCTTTACTCGTTACCGGGTAAGGCGGATGGCTACACCTTC
once	TRBV3-1/TRBV3-2	.	TRBJ2-3	CASSQISGLSDTQYF	TGTGCCAGCAGCCAAATTAGCGGCCTGTCGGATACGCAGTATTTT
.	TRBV5-1	TRBD1	TRBJ2-7	CASSTTGTGREQYF	TGCGCCAGCAGCACAACCGGGACAGGGAGGGAGCAGTACTTC
.	TRBV20-1	.	TRBJ1-2	CSASLNYGYTF	TGCAGTGCTAGTCTAAACTATGGCTACACCTTC
.	TRBV9	TRBD1	TRBJ1-6	CASSVGQGASPLHF	TGTGCCAGCAGCGTGGGACAGGGGGCGTCACCCCTCCACTTT
once	TRBV2	.	TRBJ1-5	CASSPSRGAGQPQHF	TGTGCCAGCAGCCCCTCCCGGGGGGCAGGTCAGCCCCAGCATTTT
.	TRBV27	TRBD1	TRBJ1-2	CASSHRGGYGYTF	TGTGCCAGCAGCCACAGGGGAGGCTATGGCTACACCTTC
.	TRBV7-8	TRBD2	TRBJ2-2	CASSAQWGLAQRPNTGELFF	TGTGCCAGCAGCGCCCAATGGGGACTAGCACAACGCCCCAACACCGGGGAGCTGTTTTTT
.	TRBV11-2	TRBD2	TRBJ2-7	CASKRGLAGVVYEQYF	TGTGCCAGCAAAAGAGGACTAGCGGGAGTGGTCTACGAGCAGTACTTC